One and the same sample provided the 18 T cell receptor beta chains below, sequenced in a study of regulatory T cells in long-lasting Graves disease. Sequencing libraries for TCR beta were prepared with iRepertoire HTBI primers and Arm-PCR of CDR3 regions. From the multiplex PCR reads, TCRdb called clonotypes with MiXCR, one entry per CDR3 protein. The top ten hold approximately 9.3% of the sample, which has about 540,000 distinct CDR3 sequences, 13% seen once. Stated time point: newly diagnosed GD, antithyroid drugs for less than 3 months. Following extraction of RNA from PBMCs, that RNA was used to make the TCR library. These data were also reused for a study on T cells in Graves' hyperthyroidism and ophthalmopathy.

This specimen consisted of peripheral blood mononuclear cells (PBMCs), obtained at new diagnosis, from a patient treated with antithyroid drugs. The receptors come from a man under 40 with Graves disease.

This chain links TRBV12-3 or TRBV12-4 with TRBJ1-1; no firm D call. V lost 1 base and J lost 7, with 10 bases in between. This CDR3 spans 13 amino acids. The CDR3 DNA reads as TGTGCCAGCAGTTTAGTTTCCTTGGGTGAAGCTTTCTTT. It codes for CASSLVSLGEAFF.

The table lists this clonotype with many counts. V and J are TRBV12-3 or TRBV12-4 and TRBJ1-1; possibly TRBD1 for D (6 bases). This CDR3 comprises 16 residues. V lost 4 bases, J lost 5 bases, and 20 bases lay in between. The CDR3 loop is CASSYGTPQSGTEAFF. The CDR3, as DNA: TGTGCCAGCAGTTACGGGACACCACAATCGGGTACTGAAGCTTTCTTT.

This sequence joins TRBV5-6 and TRBJ2-5; the match to TRBD2 covers 7 bases. The germline V gene encodes CDR1 SGHDT and CDR2 YYEEEE. With V trimmed by 7 bases and J by 7 bases, 10 bases remained unmatched. The CDR3 has 13 residues. DNA of the CDR3: TGTGCCAGCCTCCAGGGAGGGTTGGGGACCCAGTACTTC. Its protein is CASLQGGLGTQYF.

In this sample, this clonotype turned up many times. The chain carries TRBV20-1 and TRBJ1-1; D is uncertain. V lost 6 bases to trimming and J lost 5 bases, with 13 bases between them. CDR1 is DFQATT and CDR2 is SNEGSKA in the germline V gene (reference sequence). The CDR3 is 12 residues long. The CDR3 loop reads CSAGSAGTEAFF. The CDR3 DNA follows: TGCAGTGCGGGCAGCGCCGGAACTGAAGCTTTCTTT.

The genes are TRBV30 and TRBJ1-4; 7 nucleotides align to TRBD1. Per germline, CDR1 GTSNPN and CDR2 SVGIG (reference sequence). There are 14 residues in the CDR3. The V gene end was trimmed by 5 bases and the J gene end by 8 bases; junction bases not matched to a gene: 11. The chain's CDR3 is CAWFQGVPNEKLFF. The CDR3 nucleotides read TGTGCCTGGTTCCAGGGGGTCCCCAACGAAAAACTGTTTTTT.

The chain employs TRBV20-1 and TRBJ1-5; 7 bases match TRBD1. Germline CDR1 reads DFQATT; CDR2 reads SNEGSKA (reference sequence). Trimming took 5 bases from V and 2 from J; bases not matched to a gene: 9. The CDR3 is made up of 15 amino acids. The CDR3 DNA sequence: TGCAGTGCTTCGACAGGGCGCGGGGGCAATCAGCCCCAGCATTTT. It specifies CSASTGRGGNQPQHF.

The table lists this clonotype with many counts. This chain links TRBV6-1 with TRBJ1-5, with D tentatively TRBD1 (6 bases). The CDR3 length is 15 residues. Germline V lookup: CDR1 MNHNS, CDR2 SASEGT. Trimming pared 6 bases from V and 7 bases from J, leaving 19 bases between. CDR3 protein: CASRSAGQGSQPQHF. CDR3 in DNA: TGTGCCAGCAGAAGCGCGGGGCAGGGGTCGCAGCCCCAGCATTTT.

A few counts support this clonotype. This could be a read error, since a much larger clone is one nucleotide away. The chain employs TRBV6-1 and TRBJ1-5; TRBD1 might be the D (6 bases). The CDR3 length is 15 residues. Germline loops: CDR1 MNHNS, CDR2 SASEGT. The CDR3 region is CACSTEEGGGQPQHF. Here the CDR3 DNA reads TGTGCCTGCAGCACAGAAGAGGGAGGGGGTCAGCCCCAGCATTTT.

V is TRBV28 and J is TRBJ1-5, with D perhaps TRBD1 (6 bases). Trimming pared 6 bases from V and 4 bases from J, leaving 16 bases between. Per the germline V gene, CDR1 is MDHEN and CDR2 is SYDVKM. The CDR3 runs 15 residues. CDR3 nucleotides: TGTGCCAGCAGATTAATCGTTACAGGGAATCAGCCCCAGCATTTT. Its protein product is CASRLIVTGNQPQHF.

This clonotype was detected only a few times. The chain combines TRBV14 with TRBJ2-4, with 14 bases matching TRBD2. V gave up 4 bases and J gave up 4 bases; unmatched junction bases: 9. This CDR3 comprises 18 residues. CDR1 SGHDN and CDR2 FVKESK come from the germline V gene. The CDR3 coding sequence is TGTGCCAGCAGCCCCTGGCGACTAGCGGGAGGGGCGAAAAACATTCAGTACTTC. It is translated as CASSPWRLAGGAKNIQYF.

This clonotype has only a few counts. The chain is built from TRBV30 and TRBJ2-2, with TRBD1 matching over 8 bases. Per the germline V gene, CDR1 is GTSNPN and CDR2 is SVGIG (reference sequence). The CDR3 spans 16 residues. The V gene end was trimmed by 5 bases and the J gene end by 0 bases; junction bases not matched to a gene: 8. The CDR3 loop reads CAWVGTGHTNTGELFF. The CDR3 nucleotides read TGTGCCTGGGTCGGGACAGGCCATACGAACACCGGGGAGCTGTTTTTT.

This clonotype was seen a few times. This rearrangement joins TRBV24-1 to TRBJ2-1; 9 bases are shared with TRBD2. The CDR3 loop spans 15 amino acids. The V gene end was trimmed by 3 bases and the J gene end by 8 bases; junction bases not matched to a gene: 7. CDR1 and CDR2 (germline): KGHDR, SFDVKD. The CDR3 protein is CATSDPSGIGDEQFF. The CDR3 DNA sequence: TGTGCCACCAGTGATCCTAGCGGGATAGGGGATGAGCAGTTCTTC.

The chain recombines TRBV6-9 with TRBJ2-3, with 7 bases lining up with TRBD2. Germline V gene sequence: CDR1 MNHGY, CDR2 SVAAGI. The CDR3 is made up of 15 amino acids. Unmatched junction bases numbered 5, after V lost 3 bases and J lost 2 bases. CDR3 protein: CASSYLAEITDTQYF. Here the CDR3 DNA reads TGTGCCAGCAGTTACCTAGCGGAGATCACAGATACGCAGTATTTT.

This clonotype was counted ten times or more. This sequence joins TRBV20-1 and TRBJ2-7; no reliable D call. The germline V and J ends were trimmed by 2 bases and 3 bases, with 5 bases remaining between them. Germline V gene lookup returns CDR1 DFQATT and CDR2 SNEGSKA (reference sequence). The length of the CDR3 is 11 residues. Here the CDR3 DNA reads TGCAGTGCTAGATCCTTCTACGAGCAGTACTTC. It is translated as CSARSFYEQYF.

About this clonotype itself: Possible read error: a much larger clone is one base away. The V gene is TRBV12-3 or TRBV12-4, the J gene TRBJ2-5; no definite D call. Trimming left V 2 bases short and J 7 bases short, with 11 bases between. This CDR3 has 13 residues. The CDR3 loop is CASSLWQEGTQYF. The CDR3 bases are TGTGCCAGCAGTTTATGGCAGGAAGGGACCCAGTACTTC.

This clonotype was detected many times. The rearrangement joins TRBV5-1 to TRBJ2-1; TRBD2 might be the D (5 bases). The CDR3 has 15 residues. V was trimmed by 0 bases and J by 11 bases, leaving 18 bases between them. Germline assignment: CDR1 SGHRS and CDR2 YFSETQ. The CDR3 reads CASSLAVGANRQQFF. The CDR3 DNA reads as TGCGCCAGCAGCTTGGCGGTGGGAGCTAACCGACAGCAGTTCTTC.

This clonotype was counted ten times or more. The rearrangement joins TRBV20-1 to TRBJ2-7; 10 bases align to TRBD2. Unmatched junction bases numbered 8, after V lost 7 bases and J lost 2 bases. Germline V CDR1 and CDR2: DFQATT, SNEGSKA (reference sequence). CDR3 length: 14 residues. The CDR3 coding sequence is TGCAGTGTTACGCTAGCGGGAGCAACCTACGAGCAGTACTTC. This encodes CSVTLAGATYEQYF.

This clonotype was detected a few times. This chain uses TRBV20-1 with TRBJ1-4, with D perhaps matching TRBD1 (5 bases). This CDR3 region has 15 residues. From germline, CDR1 is DFQATT and CDR2 SNEGSKA (reference sequence). The ends were cut back, 3 bases at V and 1 base at J, with 12 bases in the middle. CDR3 protein: CSASTGGVTNEKLFF. CDR3 bases: TGCAGTGCTAGTACCGGGGGAGTAACTAATGAAAAACTGTTTTTT.